Below are 21 T cell receptor beta chains sequenced from a single sample in a study of T cells expressing NK-cell markers. TCRdb re-analyzed the 5' RACE reads; it lists each CDR3 protein once, without DNA. The clone table shows some 500,000 distinct CDR3 sequences, with the ten largest holding more than 1.4%. Sequencing was carried out using blood T cells: a sorted CD56 or NKG2C T cell subset, CD4+ or CD8+ T cells, or bulk PBMC T cells (not recorded which). The receptors stem from a woman in her 50s in good health.

The V gene is TRBV7-9, the J gene TRBJ2-1; the D call of TRBD2 rests on TCRdb alone, since no DNA is present to check it. In germline, CDR1 is SEHNR, CDR2 FQNEAQ (reference sequence). The CDR3 length is 13 residues. The CDR3 is CASSWTSTDEQFF.

The J gene is TRBJ2-4, the V gene TRBV25-1. CDR3 length: 15 amino acids. Germline values: CDR1 MGHDK, CDR2 SYGVNS. CDR3 loop: CASSDDGIAKNIQYF.

This chain links TRBV7-9 with TRBJ2-2. Germline V CDR1 and CDR2: SEHNR, FQNEAQ (reference sequence). The CDR3 has 15 amino acids. The CDR3 loop reads CASSLDARNTGELFF.

The chain links TRBV12-3 or TRBV12-4 to TRBJ1-2; the TCRdb call, TRBD1, lacks DNA for checking. There are 14 residues in the CDR3. The CDR3 spells CASSDRGGDYGYTF.

V usage is TRBV27 and J usage is TRBJ2-2; lacking DNA, the TRBD1 call made by TCRdb goes unchecked. The CDR3 has 14 amino acids. Germline CDR1 reads MNHEY; CDR2 reads SMNVEV (reference sequence). The CDR3 loop is CASSVDRYTGELFF.

This CDR3 reads CASSAGSNSYNEQFF. This chain joins TRBV9 and TRBJ2-1; there is no DNA to check the TCRdb D call of TRBD2. CDR1 and CDR2 from the germline V gene are SGDLS and YYNGEE. The CDR3 consists of 15 residues.

V usage is TRBV15 and J usage is TRBJ2-3; TCRdb proposes TRBD2, but this gene call is untestable without DNA. Germline CDR1 reads LNHNV; CDR2 reads YYDKDF (reference sequence). The CDR3 covers 14 residues. The CDR3 protein is CATSRVLRTDTQYF.

This chain joins TRBV5-4 and TRBJ1-3; the TRBD1 assignment by TCRdb is unverifiable without DNA. From germline, CDR1 is SGHNT and CDR2 YYREEE (reference sequence). This CDR3 has 16 amino acids. CDR3 residues: CASSPRAGAGGNTIYF.

The chain is built from TRBV3-1 and TRBJ1-5. The CDR3 sequence is 17 residues long. Germline V gene sequence: CDR1 LGHDT, CDR2 YNNKEL (reference sequence). The CDR3 is CASSPLPTVYGNQPQHF.

This chain links TRBV5-1 with TRBJ2-3; TCRdb selects TRBD2, and the lack of DNA leaves this call unchecked. CDR1 is SGHRS, CDR2 YFSETQ, per germline. This CDR3 contains 14 residues. CDR3 loop: CASSRGLVSDTQYF. Full variable domain (outside the CDR3, taken from reference TRBV5-1 and TRBJ2-3): KAGVTQTPRYLIKTRGQQVTLSCSPISGHRSVSWYQQTPGQGLQFLFEYFSETQRNKGNFPGRFSGRQFSNSRSEMNVSTLELGDSALYLCASSRGLVSDTQYFGPGTRLTVL.

This chain connects TRBV12-3 or TRBV12-4 to TRBJ2-5; TCRdb's D gene call, TRBD1, goes unchecked for lack of DNA. The CDR3 totals 13 residues. CDR3 amino acids: CASSPTEKETQYF.

The chain carries TRBV25-1 and TRBJ1-6. The CDR3 is 16 amino acids. Germline assignment: CDR1 MGHDK and CDR2 SYGVNS. This CDR3 is CASSKVGGGGNSPLHF.

The V call is TRBV19, the J call TRBJ2-3; lacking DNA, the TRBD1 call made by TCRdb goes unchecked. Germline-derived CDR1 and CDR2 are LNHDA and SQIVND (reference sequence). CDR3 length: 16 amino acids. CDR3 amino acids: CASSIPLRGRADTQYF.

The chain joins TRBV3-1 to TRBJ2-1; TCRdb reports TRBD2, a call that lacks DNA to check it against. The CDR3 loop spans 15 amino acids. From germline, CDR1 is LGHDT and CDR2 YNNKEL (reference sequence). CDR3 loop: CASGTSGVSMNEQFF.

The chain has TRBV19 and TRBJ2-2. The CDR3 has 15 amino acids. The germline gives CDR1 LNHDA, CDR2 SQIVND (reference sequence). The chain's CDR3 is CASSLQIMGTGELFF. Full variable domain (outside the CDR3, taken from reference TRBV19 and TRBJ2-2): DGGITQSPKYLFRKEGQNVTLSCEQNLNHDAMYWYRQDPGQGLRLIYYSQIVNDFQKGDIAEGYSVSREKKESFPLTVTSAQKNPTAFYLCASSLQIMGTGELFFGEGSRLTVL.

V is TRBV18 and J is TRBJ2-2; TCRdb's assignment of TRBD1 cannot be checked, as there is no DNA. Per germline, CDR1 KGHSH and CDR2 LQKENI. The CDR3 length is 14 residues. The CDR3 spells CASLQGDRTGELFF.

The chain links TRBV29-1 to TRBJ1-4. The CDR3 length is 13 residues. The germline V gene has CDR1 SQVTM and CDR2 ANQGSEA. CDR3 in amino acids: CSVRRGRDEKLFF.

The chain uses TRBV10-3 and TRBJ2-1; the D call from TCRdb, TRBD2, cannot be confirmed without DNA. The CDR3 spans 13 residues. The germline V gene encodes CDR1 ENHRY and CDR2 SYGVKD. The CDR3 sequence: CAIAIAGAGEQFF.

This chain joins TRBV24-1 and TRBJ2-5; with no DNA, the TCRdb D assignment of TRBD2 cannot be verified. The CDR3 contains 14 residues. Germline V gene sequence: CDR1 KGHDR, CDR2 SFDVKD. CDR3 amino acids: CATSVGRDGETQYF.

J is TRBJ2-1 and V is TRBV5-1; TCRdb outputs TRBD1, but without DNA this stays unchecked. This CDR3 has 13 residues. Germline CDR1 and CDR2: SGHRS and YFSETQ. The CDR3 region is CASSGQGLDEQFF.

This rearrangement joins TRBV7-3 to TRBJ1-4. Germline CDR1 reads SGHTA; CDR2 reads FQGTGA. The CDR3 spans 15 residues. CDR3 protein: CASSLTRASNEKLFF.